The 9 T cell receptor beta chains below all came from one sample that was sequenced in a study of T cells in Graves' hyperthyroidism and ophthalmopathy (dated by TCRdb to the late 2010s). The library was obtained by multiplex PCR. The data were produced on an Illumina HiSeq 2000. The TCR beta CDR3 regions were amplified from the RNA transcripts. The first round of RT-PCR for the TCR CDR3 was performed with the HTBI primer set and the Qiagen OneStep RT-PCR kit. The public sequencing data were trimmed at Q25 with fastp and processed into clonotypes with MiXCR by TCRdb, which kept only in-frame beta chains. All rows with the same CDR3 protein become a single entry with the most common DNA and genes. The sample table shows about 410,000 distinct CDR3 sequences, and 14% to 15% are seen once. Clones ranked in the top ten supply approximately 13% of the sample. The sequenced material came from blood. These receptor sequences come from a man younger than 35 with Graves' ophthalmopathy.

This clonotype occurred many times. This sequence joins TRBV12-3 or TRBV12-4 and TRBJ1-2, with 9 nucleotides matching TRBD1. This CDR3 has 12 amino acids. Unmatched junction bases numbered 3, after V lost 5 bases and J lost 8 bases. CDR3 sequence: CASSGTGSGYTF. The CDR3 bases are TGTGCCAGCAGTGGGACAGGGTCCGGCTACACCTTC.

V is TRBV4-1 and J is TRBJ2-7; D remains unclear. The V end lost 1 base, the J end lost 5 bases, and 12 bases lay between the germline ends. CDR3 length equals 14 residues. The germline V gene has CDR1 MGHRA and CDR2 YSYEKL. The CDR3 region is CASSQAVRSDEQYF. The DNA for the CDR3 is TGCGCCAGCAGCCAAGCCGTTCGGTCGGACGAGCAGTACTTC.

The chain is built from TRBV4-2 and TRBJ2-1, with 12 bases fitting TRBD2. V shed 0 bases and J 11 bases; nucleotides not matched to a gene: 8. The CDR3 contains 16 residues. Germline loops: CDR1 LGHNA, CDR2 YNFKEQ. CDR3 sequence reads: CASSQDFLAGGVKQFF. CDR3 bases: TGTGCCAGCAGCCAAGATTTCCTAGCGGGGGGGGTTAAGCAGTTCTTC.

This clonotype showed up many times. This sequence joins TRBV30 and TRBJ2-4, with 9 bases lining up with TRBD2. The CDR3 is made up of 13 amino acids. Germline-derived CDR1 and CDR2 are GTSNPN and SVGIG (reference sequence). Losses at the gene ends were 0 bases for V and 6 bases for J; bases not matched to a gene: 0. CDR3 nucleotides: TGTGCCTGGAGTGTACTAGCGGGAAACATTCAGTACTTC. Its protein is CAWSVLAGNIQYF.

This clonotype came up a few times. The chain uses TRBV10-1 and TRBJ2-3; unclear D gene. CDR3 size: 14 residues. Looked up from germline, CDR1 is WNHNN and CDR2 is SYGVQD (reference sequence). The V gene lost 2 bases and the J gene lost 0 bases, with 6 bases spanning the gap. CDR3 loop: CASSEGYSTDTQYF. The CDR3 bases are TGCGCCAGCAGTGAGGGCTATAGCACAGATACGCAGTATTTT.

The rearrangement joins TRBV6-1 to TRBJ2-7, with TRBD1 as a possible D gene (7 bases). V was pared by 4 bases and J by 3 bases, with 19 bases between. Germline V CDR1 and CDR2: MNHNS, SASEGT. CDR3 length equals 16 residues. The CDR3 spells CASSAAGTEGNYEQYF. In DNA, the CDR3 is TGTGCCAGCAGTGCGGCGGGGACAGAAGGTAACTACGAGCAGTACTTC.

This clonotype was detected ten times or more. This chain connects TRBV6-2 or TRBV6-3 to TRBJ1-1; no reliable D call. This CDR3 contains 13 residues. Trimming cost V 5 bases and J 6 bases, with 13 bases left between them. Germline CDR1 MNHEY, CDR2 SVGEGT. The CDR3 region has the DNA TGTGCCAGCAGTCTGACCCGGTGGGCTGAAGCTTTCTTT. Translated, it gives CASSLTRWAEAFF.

The V call is TRBV5-5, the J call TRBJ1-2; possible D gene TRBD1, 6 bases. Deletions cut 4 bases from V and 0 bases from J, with 16 bases between. The CDR3 extends over 16 amino acids. The germline CDR1 and CDR2 sequences are SGHKS and YYEKEE (reference sequence). DNA for the CDR3: TGTGCCAGCAGCCGGGCCAGGGGCCTAGCTAACTATGGCTACACCTTC. This encodes CASSRARGLANYGYTF.

This clonotype came up many times. This chain links TRBV12-3 or TRBV12-4 with TRBJ2-3; D ambiguous. CDR3 size: 12 residues. V lost 2 bases and J 4 bases, leaving 4 bases between the germline ends. Here the CDR3 DNA reads TGTGCCAGCAGTTTATTGCCAGATACGCAGTATTTT. Encoded protein: CASSLLPDTQYF.